This T cell receptor beta chain was identified during a study of Ad26.COV2.S vaccination and SARS-CoV-2 variants (dated by TCRdb to about 2021). Study-wide context: Sequencing of the TCRbeta repertoire served to evaluate the specificity and breadth of SARS-CoV-2-reactive T cell receptors following Ad26.COV2.S vaccination. A total of 32 samples were included in the TCR-sequenced set, comprising around 19 Ad26.COV2.S vaccine recipients, 5 placebo recipients and 8 SARS-CoV-2 convalescent individuals.

Points on this clone: Its specific antigen is unknown. There are no base qualities to consult, and no much larger clone falls within one base.

TCRbeta CDR3 regions were sequenced with the immunoSEQ Assay. After extraction, genomic DNA underwent amplification by bias-controlled multiplex PCR, followed by high-throughput sequencing. The original pipeline was this. To quantify the absolute abundance of each unique TCRbeta CDR3 region, sequences were collapsed and filtered. T cell fraction was estimated by normalization of TCRbeta template counts to usable DNA, with usable DNA being measured through amplification of reference genes present in all nucleated cells. Repertoire TCRs were annotated as SARS-CoV-2-specific by exact matching of V gene, CDR3 amino acid sequence and J gene to a known reactive TCR set. MIRA supplied the reference SARS-CoV-2 TCR set, which was filtered for enrichment in COVID-19-positive ImmuneCODE repertoires so that public or cross-reactive TCRs were removed. Based on the MIRA antigens, annotated TCRs were further analysed at the level of specific ORF or position within ORF. Breadth was defined as annotated unique rearrangements over total unique productive rearrangements; depth was the summed frequency of those rearrangements. Group comparisons of TCR breadth used two-sided Wilcoxon rank-sum tests. TCRdb took this table from immuneACCESS and kept in-frame rearrangements with V and J called. Such tables lack part of the clones; where checked against another copy, unresolved V genes explain under half of the gap, and the rest is unexplained. From that table come the V and J calls and clone size; the DNA was used to work out D and trimming. In this sample the table shows roughly 140,000 clones, roughly 85% of which occur a single time. In total, the top ten clones hold 5% of the sample.

The study at large found these results: Ad26.COV2.S recipients had higher spike-specific TCR breadth than placebo recipients (P = 0.0014). The authors noted that the TCR breadth and depth analyses may have underestimated total T cell responses. After vaccination, spike-specific CD8+ and CD4+ T cell responses were reported to show substantial breadth. Vaccine and placebo recipients had comparable non-spike TCR breadth, which fits with the vaccine containing only spike.

V is shortened by 2 bases, J by 15 bases, and the region joining them spans 14 bases. The CDR3 sequence holds 12 residues, the cysteine and phenylalanine included. The sequence is cut down to CDR3 DNA, 36 bases in frame from base 1. The germline V gene specifies SNHLY as CDR1 and FYNNEI as CDR2. The time point label here, explained by the study, means: individuals recovered from natural SARS-CoV-2 infection. This TCR came from a human donor who had recovered from COVID-19. The V and J genes are TRBV2 and TRBJ2-1, with an unclear D gene assignment. This specimen consisted of peripheral blood, obtained after recovery from COVID-19. The nucleotide sequence reads as follows: TGTGCCAGCAGTGAACGGAGTAGGGATTGGTTCTTC. Its translation reads: CASSERSRDWFF.